This T cell receptor (beta chain) comes out of a study of blood T cell repertoires in COVID-19. Unmatched junction bases numbered 10, after V lost 4 bases and J lost 4 bases. The CDR3 is 16 amino acids. Germline loops: CDR1 SGHDN, CDR2 FVKESK. Measured with immunoSEQ multiplex PCR; TCRdb has only the in-frame clones, and not every one. Of around 50,000 clones listed, about 82% are singletons. This chain joins TRBV14 and TRBJ1-2; TRBD1 agrees at 9 bases. The origin of this receptor is a woman aged 55-69 years with acute or convalescent COVID-19. Sequenced input: peripheral blood. CDR3 residues: CASSLYPGQGRYGYTF. CDR3 nucleotides: TGTGCCAGCAGCCTTTATCCGGGACAGGGTCGCTATGGCTACACCTTC.